A selection of T cell receptor beta chains follows, all from one sample in a study of blood T cell repertoires in COVID-19. TCRdb's table, derived via immunoSEQ multiplex PCR, lists solely in-frame clones and lacks some. The sample contains about 150,000 clones, nearly 80% of which appear only once. Sequencing was carried out using peripheral blood. The receptors originated from a man aged 80 or over with acute or convalescent COVID-19. CDR3s leave out the opening cysteine and the closing phenylalanine or tryptophan.

TRBV6-1 ASSEAGLGGSPLH
TRBV15 ATSTGNFNEQF
TRBV11-3 ASSPGTSGGASAWETQY
TRBV5-5 ASSWNPGGGETQY
TRBV9 ASSIGQHSNQPQH
TRBV6-1 ASSELTGNTEAF
TRBV19 ASSIGTGTSTDTQY
TRBV5-1 ASSFGEPQETQY
TRBV5-1 ASSLGGTDLSTDTQY
TRBV18 ASSLQGEGDTQY
TRBV18 ASSRGGVEPQH
TRBV29-1 SVQRGGVGTGELF
TRBV5-1 ASSGGTGEGTQY
TRBV2 ASSLEAGGPGGELF
TRBV19 ASRILTGGRGNTIY
TRBV5-1 ASSSRNTGELF
TRBV5-1 ASSFPKGALKETQY